These 22 T cell receptor beta chains originate from one sample sequenced in a study of T cells in Graves' hyperthyroidism and ophthalmopathy. It was RNA transcripts that yielded the amplified TCR beta CDR3 regions. Using the HTBI primer set, a first-round RT-PCR was run on the TCR CDR3. TCRdb reprocessed the multiplex PCR reads via MiXCR and lists one record per CDR3 protein. The data hold fewer than 800,000 distinct CDR3 sequences, with roughly 15% observed a single time. Sequences were obtained from blood. Receptors originate from a young man with Graves' hyperthyroidism.

This clonotype was seen many times. The rearrangement uses TRBV30 and TRBJ1-2; D possibly corresponds to TRBD1 (5 bases). Trimming removed 3 bases at V and 1 base at J, with 9 bases between. The length of the CDR3 is 13 residues. Germline V gene sequence: CDR1 GTSNPN, CDR2 SVGIG (reference sequence). Here the CDR3 reads CAWSDDSNYGYTF. Written as DNA, the CDR3 is TGTGCCTGGAGCGACGACAGTAACTATGGCTACACCTTC.

V gene TRBV5-4 combines with J gene TRBJ2-7; TRBD2 matches at 8 bases. Losses at the gene ends were 0 bases for V and 2 bases for J; bases not matched to a gene: 4. CDR1 and CDR2 (germline): SGHNT, YYREEE (reference sequence). The CDR3 has 15 amino acids. CDR3 residues: CASSLGAGGTYEQYF. In DNA, the CDR3 is TGTGCCAGCAGCTTGGGTGCGGGAGGTACCTACGAGCAGTACTTC.

There are many counts of this clonotype. CDR3: CASSLSGYDTEAFF. The CDR3 coding sequence is TGTGCCAGCAGTTTATCGGGATATGACACTGAAGCTTTCTTT. The chain links TRBV27 to TRBJ1-1; no definite D call. Trimming removed 0 bases at V and 3 bases at J, with 8 bases between. Germline V gene data show CDR1 as MNHEY and CDR2 as SMNVEV (reference sequence). CDR3 length: 14 amino acids.

V usage is TRBV28 and J usage is TRBJ2-1, with D hard to call. V lost 1 base and J lost 6, with 4 bases in between. The CDR3 totals 12 residues. The germline CDR1 and CDR2 sequences are MDHEN and SYDVKM. The CDR3 DNA sequence: TGTGCCAGCAGTTTATTAACCAATGAGCAGTTCTTC. Protein: CASSLLTNEQFF.

To note about this clonotype: Possible read error: a much larger clone is one base away. CDR3 coding DNA: TGTGCCAGCAGTTTATTGGGGCTCCATCAGCCCCAGCATTTT. Translated: CASSLLGLHQPQHF. The chain joins TRBV28 to TRBJ1-5; maybe TRBD1 (5 bases). CDR1 and CDR2 (germline): MDHEN, SYDVKM. Deletions cut 1 base from V and 5 bases from J, with 9 bases between. This CDR3 has 14 amino acids. The variable domain in full, with the rest retrieved from reference TRBV28 and TRBJ1-5, is DVKVTQSSRYLVKRTGEKVFLECVQDMDHENMFWYRQDPGLGLRLIYFSYDVKMKEKGDIPEGYSVSREKKERFSLILESASTNQTSMYLCASSLLGLHQPQHFGDGTRLSIL.

This clonotype showed up many times. The genes are TRBV30 and TRBJ2-1, with D unresolved. CDR3 length: 12 amino acids. The germline V gene encodes CDR1 GTSNPN and CDR2 SVGIG (reference sequence). V lost 2 bases, J lost 10 bases, and 12 bases lay in between. The CDR3 is CAWSPSRYEQFF. As DNA, the CDR3 is TGTGCCTGGAGTCCCTCCAGGTACGAGCAGTTCTTC.

This clonotype turned up a few times. This chain joins TRBV6-1 and TRBJ1-6; D gene unclear. V lost 4 bases and J 7 bases, leaving 8 bases between the germline ends. CDR1 MNHNS and CDR2 SASEGT come from the germline V gene. CDR3 length: 13 residues. CDR3 sequence: CASSARSNSPLHF. CDR3 in DNA: TGTGCCAGCAGTGCAAGGTCGAATTCACCCCTCCACTTT.

This sequence joins TRBV6-1 and TRBJ1-4; no reliable D call. The CDR3 contains 13 residues. Germline V gene lookup returns CDR1 MNHNS and CDR2 SASEGT. Trimming removed 5 bases from V and 5 bases from J, with 9 bases in between. This CDR3 reads CASSRFGNEKLFF. The CDR3 DNA sequence: TGTGCCAGCAGTCGGTTTGGAAATGAAAAACTGTTTTTT.

This clonotype was detected many times. The chain employs TRBV10-3 and TRBJ2-1, with 10 bases lining up with TRBD2. The CDR3 sequence is 17 residues long. J lost 7 bases, V lost 1 base, and 10 bases had no gene match. Looked up from germline, CDR1 is ENHRY and CDR2 is SYGVKD. DNA for the CDR3: TGTGCCATCAGTGAGTTTGGACTAGCGGATAGAGTTAATGAGCAGTTCTTC. Amino acid sequence: CAISEFGLADRVNEQFF.

Ten or more counts support this clonotype. The chain has TRBV18 and TRBJ2-3; D is possibly TRBD2 (5 bases). This CDR3 contains 15 residues. The V gene lost 3 bases and the J gene lost 2 bases, with 12 bases spanning the gap. Per germline, CDR1 KGHSH and CDR2 LQKENI. For the CDR3, the DNA is TGTGCCAGCTCACCTCGAGAGCGGATCACAGATACGCAGTATTTT. Translation: CASSPRERITDTQYF.

This clonotype was detected many times. V gene TRBV6-5 combines with J gene TRBJ2-7, with TRBD2 matching 7 bases. V shed 4 bases, J shed 1 base, and the junction held 7 bases outside the gene matches. This CDR3 has 15 amino acids. Germline loops: CDR1 MNHEY, CDR2 SVGAGI. CDR3 nucleotide sequence: TGTGCCAGCAGTTTCAAGGCTAGCGGATCCTACGAGCAGTACTTC. Amino acid sequence: CASSFKASGSYEQYF.

The DNA for the CDR3 is TGTGCCAGCAGTTTCGTGGCCAATAATGAAAAACTGTTTTTT. It yields the protein CASSFVANNEKLFF. The rearrangement uses TRBV12-3 or TRBV12-4 and TRBJ1-4; D not certain. The V and J ends lost 3 bases and 4 bases respectively, with 9 bases between them. This CDR3 has 14 amino acids.

The table lists this clonotype with many counts. This sequence joins TRBV28 and TRBJ2-7; D is undetermined. There are 15 residues in the CDR3. Between the trimmed V and J ends, which lost 2 bases and 0 bases, there was a span of 11 bases. Germline lookup yields CDR1 MDHEN and CDR2 SYDVKM. Here the CDR3 DNA reads TGTGCCAGCAGTTTAGGGCTGACTGTCTCCTACGAGCAGTACTTC. Encoded protein: CASSLGLTVSYEQYF.

The chain has TRBV20-1 and TRBJ2-3; a possible D gene is TRBD2 (6 bases). Trimming took 4 bases from V and 3 from J, leaving 14 bases between them. Germline loops: CDR1 DFQATT, CDR2 SNEGSKA (reference sequence). There are 14 residues in the CDR3. CDR3 nucleotides: TGCAGTGCTAACGGGGGAAAAGGAACAGATACGCAGTATTTT. Protein sequence: CSANGGKGTDTQYF.

In this sample, this clonotype turned up many times. V gene TRBV7-9 combines with J gene TRBJ2-7; no clear D gene. The germline V gene has CDR1 SEHNR and CDR2 FQNEAQ (reference sequence). The CDR3 has 12 residues. Trimming pared 6 bases from V and 5 bases from J, leaving 11 bases between. The DNA for the CDR3 is TGTGCCAGCAGTCTGAAGGCGGACGAGCAGTACTTC. Its protein is CASSLKADEQYF.

This clonotype has at least ten counts. V usage is TRBV12-3 or TRBV12-4 and J usage is TRBJ2-4; 7 bases map to TRBD1. The V and J ends lost 5 bases and 0 bases, in that order; junction bases with no gene match: 7. This CDR3 comprises 16 residues. For the CDR3, the DNA is TGTGCCAGCAGTGCTGGACAGGCGTTAGCCAAAAACATTCAGTACTTC. Translated, it gives CASSAGQALAKNIQYF.

V and J are TRBV30 and TRBJ2-1; 11 bases line up with TRBD2. CDR1 is GTSNPN, CDR2 SVGIG, per germline (reference sequence). The CDR3 spans 15 residues. With 5 bases clipped from V and 8 bases from J, the junction kept 11 bases outside the gene matches. The CDR3 protein is CAWDIAGGLIDEQFF. CDR3 coding DNA: TGTGCCTGGGATATAGCGGGAGGGTTAATTGATGAGCAGTTCTTC.

As concerns this clonotype: A much larger clone lies a single base off, so this may be a read error. J is TRBJ2-1 and V is TRBV27, with 7 positions matching TRBD2. Per the germline V gene, CDR1 is MNHEY and CDR2 is SMNVEV (reference sequence). This CDR3 has 14 residues. CDR3 in amino acids: CASSPRTAGNGQFF. As DNA, the CDR3 is TGTGCCAGCAGTCCCCGCACAGCGGGGAATGGGCAGTTCTTC.

This clonotype was seen a few times. V gene TRBV20-1 combines with J gene TRBJ1-2; 9 bases map to TRBD1. There are 13 residues in the CDR3. Germline V gene data show CDR1 as DFQATT and CDR2 as SNEGSKA (reference sequence). Losses at the gene ends were 6 bases for V and 0 bases for J; bases not matched to a gene: 2. The CDR3 DNA follows: TGCAGTGCAGGGACAGGGCCTAACTATGGCTACACCTTC. Amino acid sequence: CSAGTGPNYGYTF.

The rearrangement joins TRBV12-3 or TRBV12-4 to TRBJ1-5; possibly TRBD1 for D (5 bases). CDR3 length equals 15 residues. Trimming stripped 3 bases from V and 3 bases from J, with 12 bases between. The CDR3 sequence: CASSFLAGTNQPQHF. CDR3 sequence (DNA): TGTGCCAGCAGTTTCCTGGCCGGGACCAATCAGCCCCAGCATTTT.

This clonotype was detected only a few times. The genes are TRBV20-1 and TRBJ2-2, with D possibly being TRBD2 (6 bases). V was trimmed by 1 base and J by 0 bases, leaving 9 bases between them. The CDR3 covers 15 residues. Germline V CDR1 and CDR2: DFQATT, SNEGSKA (reference sequence). The CDR3 loop reads CSARVRGTNTGELFF. The CDR3, as DNA: TGCAGTGCTAGAGTTCGGGGGACGAACACCGGGGAGCTGTTTTTT.

This clonotype has only a few counts. This chain links TRBV27 with TRBJ2-1, with TRBD2 identical over 11 bases. This CDR3 spans 21 amino acids. V lost 5 bases and J lost 1; bases outside the gene matches: 19. Germline CDR1 and CDR2: MNHEY and SMNVEV (reference sequence). The CDR3 reads CASSRLAGQVVGRGSYNEQFF. Here the CDR3 DNA reads TGTGCCAGCAGTAGACTAGCGGGACAGGTGGTGGGGAGGGGATCCTACAATGAGCAGTTCTTC.